These 27 T cell receptor beta chains were sequenced from one sample in a study of blood T cells in healthy people across ages. Next came a second PCR, run for about 7 to 12 cycles, which used a sample-barcoded 5' primer along with a J-beta primer mix. MiXCR, run by TCRdb on the 5' RACE reads, gives a single entry per CDR3 protein. This table holds 650,000 to 800,000 distinct CDR3 sequences, 44% found once. The sample consisted of blood. These receptors were obtained from a man in his sixties in good health.

This clonotype was seen a handful of times. The chain recombines TRBV4-3 with TRBJ1-2, with 8 bases aligning to TRBD1. This CDR3 is built from 14 residues. Trimming at V came to 1 base and at J to 5 bases, leaving 3 bases not matched to a gene. Per the germline V gene, CDR1 is LGHNA and CDR2 is YSLEER. CDR3 sequence (DNA): TGCGCCAGCAGCCAAGCAGACAGGGGATATGGCTACACCTTC. Its translation: CASSQADRGYGYTF.

The genes are TRBV2 and TRBJ2-7; 9 nucleotides align to TRBD2. The length of the CDR3 is 16 residues. J was trimmed by 1 base and V by 2 bases; bases with no gene match: 6. Germline V gene lookup returns CDR1 SNHLY and CDR2 FYNNEI. CDR3 in amino acids: CASSEPKSGGSYEQYF. The CDR3 nucleotides read TGTGCCAGCAGTGAACCGAAAAGCGGGGGGTCCTACGAGCAGTACTTC. Variable domain in full (rest from reference TRBV2 and TRBJ2-7): EPEVTQTPSHQVTQMGQEVILRCVPISNHLYFYWYRQILGQKVEFLVSFYNNEISEKSEIFDDQFSVERPDGSNFTLKIRSTKLEDSAMYFCASSEPKSGGSYEQYFGPGTRLTVT.

This chain links TRBV14 with TRBJ2-5; tentative D call: TRBD2 (6 bases). Germline V CDR1 and CDR2: SGHDN, FVKESK. V was trimmed by 3 bases and J by 5 bases, leaving 19 bases between them. The CDR3 is made up of 16 amino acids. CDR3 region: CASSHWDSPGRETQYF. The CDR3 region has the DNA TGTGCCAGCAGCCACTGGGACTCCCCAGGGCGTGAGACCCAGTACTTC. The variable domain in full, with the rest retrieved from reference TRBV14 and TRBJ2-5, is EAGVTQFPSHSVIEKGQTVTLRCDPISGHDNLYWYRRVMGKEIKFLLHFVKESKQDESGMPNNRFLAERTGGTYSTLKVQPAELEDSGVYFCASSHWDSPGRETQYFGPGTRLLVL.

This clonotype has only a few counts. The rearrangement joins TRBV27 to TRBJ1-2, with TRBD1 matching over 12 bases. This CDR3 is built from 16 residues. V dropped 6 bases and J dropped 8; count of bases not matched to a gene: 13. Per germline, CDR1 MNHEY and CDR2 SMNVEV (reference sequence). CDR3 amino acids: CASRPGQGAYGIGYTF. CDR3 coding DNA: TGTGCCAGCAGGCCGGGACAGGGGGCTTATGGGATAGGCTACACCTTC.

This clonotype has a handful of counts. This chain's CDR3 is CASSFRQGIAKNIQYF. The CDR3 DNA reads TGTGCCAGCAGCTTTCGACAGGGAATAGCCAAAAACATTCAGTACTTC. V is TRBV7-2 and J is TRBJ2-4; 7 positions match TRBD1. CDR3 length: 16 amino acids. Germline V gives CDR1 SGHTA, CDR2 FQGNSA. Trimming cost V 3 bases and J 0 bases; bases outside gene matches: 5.

This clonotype came up a few times. The rearrangement joins TRBV12-3 or TRBV12-4 to TRBJ2-1, with D unresolved. Trimming shortened V by 3 bases and J by 9 bases, and 9 bases separated the two germline ends. CDR3 size: 12 residues. CDR3 in DNA: TGTGCCAGCAGTTTTGAGTGGGGTGAGCAGTTCTTC. Its translation: CASSFEWGEQFF.

The rearrangement uses TRBV6-2 or TRBV6-3 and TRBJ2-1, with TRBD2 matching over 9 bases. Trimming at V came to 0 bases and at J to 9 bases, leaving 6 bases not matched to a gene. Per the germline V gene, CDR1 is MNHEY and CDR2 is SVGEGT. This CDR3 is built from 15 residues. CDR3 in amino acids: CASSYSTAGGSEQFF. CDR3 DNA: TGTGCCAGCAGTTACTCGACGGCGGGGGGGAGTGAGCAGTTCTTC.

The chain links TRBV4-3 to TRBJ2-3; TRBD1 agrees at 8 bases. The germline gives CDR1 LGHNA, CDR2 YSLEER. The CDR3 has 19 residues. J was trimmed by 3 bases and V by 2 bases; bases with no gene match: 16. DNA of the CDR3: TGCGCCAGCAGCCAAAGTCCCCCACGGACAGGGCAATTAACAGATACGCAGTATTTT. It is translated as CASSQSPPRTGQLTDTQYF.

Only one count was recorded for this clonotype. The V call is TRBV3-1, the J call TRBJ2-5, with D perhaps TRBD2 (6 bases). Germline V gene sequence: CDR1 LGHDT, CDR2 YNNKEL (reference sequence). This CDR3 comprises 14 residues. V lost 1 base and J lost 7, with 13 bases in between. CDR3 in amino acids: CASSQVGGNRTQYF. The CDR3 DNA follows: TGTGCCAGCAGCCAAGTGGGGGGTAATCGGACCCAGTACTTC.

This clonotype showed up just a few times. The V gene is TRBV2, the J gene TRBJ2-1, with 7 bases identical to TRBD1. The CDR3 sequence is 15 residues long. Germline V gene lookup returns CDR1 SNHLY and CDR2 FYNNEI. V shed 6 bases and J 0 bases; nucleotides not matched to a gene: 5. The CDR3 loop is CASRVGQSSYNEQFF. DNA for the CDR3: TGTGCCAGCAGAGTGGGACAGAGCTCCTACAATGAGCAGTTCTTC. Looking up the rest from reference TRBV2 and TRBJ2-1 gives the full variable domain: EPEVTQTPSHQVTQMGQEVILRCVPISNHLYFYWYRQILGQKVEFLVSFYNNEISEKSEIFDDQFSVERPDGSNFTLKIRSTKLEDSAMYFCASRVGQSSYNEQFFGPGTRLTVL.

This rearrangement joins TRBV7-2 to TRBJ2-7; the match to TRBD1 covers 7 bases. The CDR3 consists of 15 residues. Germline V lookup: CDR1 SGHTA, CDR2 FQGNSA. V shed 5 bases, J shed 3 bases, and the junction held 10 bases outside the gene matches. The CDR3 reads CASSPTGTEDYEQYF. CDR3 sequence (DNA): TGTGCCAGCAGCCCCACCGGGACAGAGGACTACGAGCAGTACTTC.

This clonotype was counted only a few times. This chain links TRBV9 with TRBJ2-1, with 11 nucleotides matching TRBD2. CDR1 and CDR2 (germline): SGDLS, YYNGEE. CDR3 length: 14 amino acids. V shed 4 bases, J shed 8 bases, and the junction held 5 bases outside the gene matches. The CDR3 here is CASSFSGGADEQFF. The CDR3 coding sequence is TGTGCCAGCAGCTTTAGCGGGGGGGCGGATGAGCAGTTCTTC. The complete variable domain, with remaining parts taken from reference TRBV9 and TRBJ2-1, reads DSGVTQTPKHLITATGQRVTLRCSPRSGDLSVYWYQQSLDQGLQFLIQYYNGEERAKGNILERFSAQQFPDLHSELNLSSLELGDSALYFCASSFSGGADEQFFGPGTRLTVL.

This clonotype was counted between two and nine times. V and J are TRBV30 and TRBJ1-5; a weak D match, TRBD1 (5 bases). Germline CDR1 and CDR2: GTSNPN and SVGIG (reference sequence). The CDR3 contains 14 residues. The germline V and J ends were trimmed by 5 bases and 1 base, with 12 bases remaining between them. CDR3 sequence reads: CAWGTGVSNQPQHF. CDR3 sequence (DNA): TGTGCCTGGGGGACGGGGGTGAGCAATCAGCCCCAGCATTTT.

As for this clonotype: At one end the junction does not follow the germline gene, possibly because of a read error. This chain uses TRBV5-1 with TRBJ2-5; D gene ambiguous. This CDR3 has 15 amino acids. The V gene's germline CDR1 is SGHRS and CDR2 YFSETQ. The CDR3 reads CASSLVPQSQEAQYF. The DNA of the CDR3 is TGCGCCAGCAGCTTGGTGCCACAGTCACAAGAGGCCCAGTACTTC.

J is TRBJ2-7 and V is TRBV12-3 or TRBV12-4, with TRBD1 as a possible D gene (6 bases). The CDR3 extends over 14 amino acids. Trimming cost V 0 bases and J 5 bases, with 11 bases left between them. DNA for the CDR3: TGTGCCAGCAGTTTAGCAGGGGGAGCCGACGAGCAGTACTTC. This encodes CASSLAGGADEQYF.

This clonotype was seen a handful of times. The rearrangement uses TRBV29-1 and TRBJ2-2, with D possibly matching TRBD1 (6 bases). Germline V gene lookup returns CDR1 SQVTM and CDR2 ANQGSEA. The CDR3 consists of 14 residues. V was trimmed by 3 bases and J by 0 bases, leaving 8 bases between them. CDR3 protein: CSVEGATNTGELFF. As DNA, the CDR3 is TGCAGCGTTGAGGGGGCCACGAACACCGGGGAGCTGTTTTTT.

The chain has TRBV20-1 and TRBJ2-2; possible D gene TRBD1, 6 bases. Germline V lookup: CDR1 DFQATT, CDR2 SNEGSKA (reference sequence). Between the trimmed V and J ends, which lost 3 bases and 1 base, there was a span of 6 bases. The CDR3 is made up of 13 amino acids. CDR3 sequence: CSARGQNTGELFF. The CDR3 DNA is TGCAGTGCTAGGGGACAGAACACCGGGGAGCTGTTTTTT.

This clonotype was picked up a small number of times. The rearrangement links TRBV5-1 to TRBJ2-3; D remains unclear. Trimming cost V 0 bases and J 2 bases, with 7 bases left between them. The CDR3 spans 14 residues. The germline V gene has CDR1 SGHRS and CDR2 YFSETQ. CDR3 loop: CASSLDGDTDTQYF. CDR3 nucleotide sequence: TGCGCCAGCAGCTTGGATGGGGACACAGATACGCAGTATTTT.

This clonotype occurred a few times. This sequence joins TRBV7-9 and TRBJ2-1; 7 bases match TRBD1. CDR1 SEHNR and CDR2 FQNEAQ come from the germline V gene (reference sequence). The CDR3 covers 14 residues. The V segment lost 0 bases and the J segment 4 bases; nucleotides outside the gene matches: 0. The CDR3 protein is CASSLATGYNEQFF. CDR3 sequence (DNA): TGTGCCAGCAGCTTAGCGACAGGGTACAATGAGCAGTTCTTC.

This rearrangement joins TRBV4-3 to TRBJ2-1; D remains ambiguous. The germline V gene encodes CDR1 LGHNA and CDR2 YSLEER. The CDR3 is made up of 18 amino acids. V was trimmed by 2 bases and J by 10 bases, leaving 27 bases between them. The CDR3 DNA is TGCGCCAGCAGCCAACGGTCAGTCCCGGTTGGGCATTTCGTAGAGCAGTTCTTC. It codes for CASSQRSVPVGHFVEQFF.

This clonotype appeared a few times. V is TRBV20-1 and J is TRBJ2-3; no definite D call. Trimming left V 6 bases short and J 4 bases short, with 14 bases between. The CDR3 contains 13 residues. Germline assignment: CDR1 DFQATT and CDR2 SNEGSKA (reference sequence). The CDR3: CSARSEASDTQYF. The DNA for the CDR3 is TGCAGTGCCAGGAGCGAAGCATCAGATACGCAGTATTTT.

Turning to this clonotype: A read error may account for a junction end that differs from germline. The chain links TRBV9 to TRBJ2-7; 13 positions agree with TRBD2. Germline V gene lookup returns CDR1 SGDLS and CDR2 YYNGEE. The CDR3 extends over 14 amino acids. As DNA, the CDR3 is TGTGCCGGCAGCGTGGGACTAGCGGGGTACGAGCAGTACTTC. Amino acid sequence: CAGSVGLAGYEQYF.

In its sample, this clonotype was seen a few times. V is TRBV7-9 and J is TRBJ2-1; D unclear. The CDR3 runs 14 residues. Trimming took 5 bases from V and 0 from J, leaving 8 bases between them. CDR1 SEHNR and CDR2 FQNEAQ come from the germline V gene (reference sequence). This CDR3 reads CASSHTSSYNEQFF. CDR3 nucleotides: TGTGCCAGCAGCCACACGAGCTCCTACAATGAGCAGTTCTTC.

J is TRBJ2-1 and V is TRBV6-7; 9 bases are shared with TRBD1. TRBV6-7 is recorded as an ORF, its role being uncertain. V shed 10 bases, J shed 3 bases, and the junction held 13 bases outside the gene matches. The CDR3 sequence is 16 residues long. Here the CDR3 reads CANRVRPGQGYNEQFF. The CDR3 nucleotides read TGTGCCAATAGGGTTCGGCCGGGACAGGGCTACAATGAGCAGTTCTTC.

There are many counts of this clonotype. The chain links TRBV7-2 to TRBJ2-5; D not certain. The CDR3 is 13 residues long. The germline V gene has CDR1 SGHTA and CDR2 FQGNSA. Trimming stripped 5 bases from V and 7 bases from J, with 14 bases between. The CDR3 loop is CASSRGGLGTQYF. The CDR3 coding sequence is TGTGCCAGCAGCAGAGGTGGTCTAGGGACCCAGTACTTC. The full variable domain, completed using reference TRBV7-2 and TRBJ2-5, is GAGVSQSPSNKVTEKGKDVELRCDPISGHTALYWYRQSLGQGLEFLIYFQGNSAPDKSGLPSDRFSAERTGGSVSTLTIQRTQQEDSAVYLCASSRGGLGTQYFGPGTRLLVL.

The CDR3 nucleotides read TGTGCCAGCAGCTACCTAGCGGGGGCCGTCCCTTCTAGCACAGATACGCAGTATTTT. Protein sequence: CASSYLAGAVPSSTDTQYF. The chain combines TRBV7-8 with TRBJ2-3; TRBD2 matches 10 bases. Trimming took 4 bases from V and 0 from J; bases not matched to a gene: 13. CDR1 and CDR2 from the germline V gene are SGHVS and FQNEAQ. The CDR3 runs to 19 residues.

This clonotype was counted between two and nine times. The CDR3 spells CASRQNRDEQYF. The CDR3 DNA reads TGCGCCAGCAGGCAGAACAGGGACGAGCAGTACTTC. The rearrangement uses TRBV5-1 and TRBJ2-7, with TRBD1 as a possible D gene (6 bases). The CDR3 runs to 12 residues. Per germline, CDR1 SGHRS and CDR2 YFSETQ. V lost 5 bases and J lost 5, with 11 bases in between.